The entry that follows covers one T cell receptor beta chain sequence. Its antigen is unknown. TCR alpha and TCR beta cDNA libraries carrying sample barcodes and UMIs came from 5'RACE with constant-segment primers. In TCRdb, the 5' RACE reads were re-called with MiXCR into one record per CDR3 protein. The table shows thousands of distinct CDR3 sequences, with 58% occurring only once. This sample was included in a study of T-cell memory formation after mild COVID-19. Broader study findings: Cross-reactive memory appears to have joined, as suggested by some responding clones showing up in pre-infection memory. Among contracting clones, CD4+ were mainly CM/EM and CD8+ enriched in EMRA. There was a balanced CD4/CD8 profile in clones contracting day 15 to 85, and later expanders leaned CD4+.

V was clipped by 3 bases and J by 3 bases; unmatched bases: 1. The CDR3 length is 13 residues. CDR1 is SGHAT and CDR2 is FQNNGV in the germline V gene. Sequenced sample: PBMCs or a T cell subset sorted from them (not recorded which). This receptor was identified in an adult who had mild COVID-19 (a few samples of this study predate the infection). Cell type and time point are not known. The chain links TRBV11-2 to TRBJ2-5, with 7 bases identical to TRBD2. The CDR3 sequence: CASSFLAEETQYF. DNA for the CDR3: TGTGCCAGCAGCTTTCTAGCGGAAGAGACCCAGTACTTC. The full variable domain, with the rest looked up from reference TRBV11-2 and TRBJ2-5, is EAGVAQSPRYKIIEKRQSVAFWCNPISGHATLYWYQQILGQGPKLLIQFQNNGVVDDSQLPKDRFSAERLKGVDSTLKIQPAKLEDSAVYLCASSFLAEETQYFGPGTRLLVL.